Below, 5 T cell receptor beta chains from the same sample are listed, as sequenced in a study of OX40 agonist ivuxolimab in advanced cancers. Clones were read by immunoSEQ multiplex PCR, and TCRdb kept only the in-frame ones, dropping some. The sample holds some 9,600 clones, about 60% seen once. This sample comprised CD4+ or CD8+ T cells sorted from blood, obtained in a trial of the OX40 agonist ivuxolimab. These receptors originate from an adult with an advanced solid tumor such as melanoma, head and neck, liver or kidney cancer.

The chain has TRBV28 and TRBJ2-1; D uncertain. Per germline, CDR1 MDHEN and CDR2 SYDVKM. Trimming cost V 5 bases and J 4 bases, with 9 bases left between them. This CDR3 region has 13 residues. CDR3 bases: TGTGCCAGCAGTCCTAGAGCGTACAATGAGCAGTTCTTC. Translation gives CASSPRAYNEQFF. The variable domain in full, with the rest retrieved from reference TRBV28 and TRBJ2-1, is DVKVTQSSRYLVKRTGEKVFLECVQDMDHENMFWYRQDPGLGLRLIYFSYDVKMKEKGDIPEGYSVSREKKERFSLILESASTNQTSMYLCASSPRAYNEQFFGPGTRLTVL.

The CDR3 DNA reads as TGTGCCAGCAGCGTAGGGGGGGTAGGCACAGATACGCAGTATTTT. Protein product: CASSVGGVGTDTQYF. The gene calls are TRBV9 and TRBJ2-3; D possibly corresponds to TRBD2 (6 bases). Germline V gene lookup returns CDR1 SGDLS and CDR2 YYNGEE. The CDR3 has 15 residues. Trimming shortened V by 0 bases and J by 1 base, and 9 bases separated the two germline ends.

Here the CDR3 DNA reads TGTGCCAGCAGTGACGGGCGAGGGGCTTTCTTT. The encoded protein is CASSDGRGAFF. This chain uses TRBV6-1 with TRBJ1-1, with unresolved D. The ends were cut back, 3 bases at V and 11 bases at J, with 10 bases in the middle. Germline assignment: CDR1 MNHNS and CDR2 SASEGT. The CDR3 runs to 11 residues.

The rearrangement joins TRBV29-1 to TRBJ2-2, with no clear D. This CDR3 has 14 residues. Per germline, CDR1 SQVTM and CDR2 ANQGSEA. V gave up 3 bases and J gave up 5 bases, with 13 bases separating them. The CDR3 DNA sequence: TGCAGCGTTGAGGGTTCCGGGCGGACCGGGGAGCTGTTTTTT. This codes for CSVEGSGRTGELFF.

This chain connects TRBV28 to TRBJ1-5; D is undetermined. From germline, CDR1 is MDHEN and CDR2 SYDVKM. This CDR3 is built from 16 residues. Trimming shortened V by 7 bases and J by 0 bases, and 16 bases separated the two germline ends. This CDR3 is CASTPVGVNSNQPQHF. The CDR3 coding sequence is TGTGCCAGCACCCCGGTTGGGGTAAATAGCAATCAGCCCCAGCATTTT.